These 27 T cell receptor beta chains came from one sample sequenced in a study of identical twins. TCRdb redid the calling of the 5' RACE reads with MiXCR, one entry per CDR3 protein. The table records around 370,000 distinct CDR3 sequences, 9% of them present only once. Sequencing was carried out using naive T cells sorted from blood. The receptors here all came from a woman aged 50 to 60 in good health.

This clonotype was recorded a few times. The J gene is TRBJ2-1, the V gene TRBV20-1; tentatively, D is TRBD2 (6 bases). Trimming left V 6 bases short and J 6 bases short, with 15 bases between. CDR3 size: 13 residues. Germline CDR1 and CDR2: DFQATT and SNEGSKA (reference sequence). The CDR3 loop reads CSAPGGTRNEQFF. CDR3 nucleotide sequence: TGCAGTGCCCCTGGCGGGACCCGCAATGAGCAGTTCTTC.

This clonotype has a count of ten or more. V usage is TRBV20-1 and J usage is TRBJ1-2, with a weak D call TRBD1 (6 bases). The CDR3 contains 13 residues. Germline V gene lookup returns CDR1 DFQATT and CDR2 SNEGSKA (reference sequence). The V end lost 6 bases, the J end lost 2 bases, and 13 bases lay between the germline ends. The CDR3 protein is CSAIGQSNYGYTF. CDR3 DNA sequence: TGCAGTGCCATTGGACAGTCGAACTATGGCTACACCTTC.

The table lists this clonotype with a few counts. This chain joins TRBV4-1 and TRBJ1-6; D possibly corresponds to TRBD1 (6 bases). Deletions cut 1 base from V and 10 bases from J, with 8 bases between. There are 13 residues in the CDR3. Germline CDR1 MGHRA, CDR2 YSYEKL. CDR3 DNA sequence: TGCGCCAGCAGCCAAGCAGGGGAATCACCCCTCCACTTT. Protein sequence: CASSQAGESPLHF.

The V call is TRBV10-3, the J call TRBJ2-1, with TRBD2 matching 8 bases. CDR1 and CDR2 from the germline V gene are ENHRY and SYGVKD. V lost 6 bases and J lost 0; bases outside the gene matches: 4. This CDR3 has 15 residues. The chain's CDR3 is CAISVSGASYNEQFF. The CDR3 DNA sequence: TGTGCCATCAGCGTTAGCGGGGCCTCCTACAATGAGCAGTTCTTC.

This clonotype was observed many times. V is TRBV12-3 or TRBV12-4 and J is TRBJ1-5; 7 bases are shared with TRBD1. The trim removed 5 bases at V and 5 bases at J, leaving 6 bases unmatched. The CDR3 totals 14 residues. CDR3 protein: CASSPSRGYQPQHF. CDR3 nucleotide sequence: TGTGCCAGCAGTCCCAGCAGGGGGTATCAGCCCCAGCATTTT.

At least ten counts were recorded for this clonotype. The chain joins TRBV6-5 to TRBJ1-1; no firm D call. Germline CDR1 MNHEY, CDR2 SVGAGI. The CDR3 loop spans 13 amino acids. Trimming removed 7 bases from V and 7 bases from J, with 16 bases in between. The CDR3 coding sequence is TGTGCCAGCACCAACGCCGGCAAAGTTGAAGCTTTCTTT. It encodes CASTNAGKVEAFF.

This clonotype was counted a few times. The V gene is TRBV12-3 or TRBV12-4, the J gene TRBJ2-1, with 9 positions matching TRBD1. The CDR3 covers 16 residues. V lost 5 bases and J lost 9; bases outside the gene matches: 14. The CDR3 reads CASSNRGLTGGGEQFF. The CDR3 DNA reads as TGTGCCAGCAGTAACCGCGGGCTAACAGGGGGCGGTGAGCAGTTCTTC.

This chain's CDR3 is CASSLAEAAIGETQYF. The DNA of the CDR3 is TGTGCCAGCAGCTTAGCAGAAGCCGCCATTGGGGAGACCCAGTACTTC. The chain recombines TRBV7-9 with TRBJ2-5; D remains ambiguous. CDR3 length equals 16 residues. CDR1 is SEHNR and CDR2 is FQNEAQ in the germline V gene (reference sequence). Trimming took 0 bases from V and 5 from J, leaving 16 bases between them. The whole variable domain, filled in from reference TRBV7-9 and TRBJ2-5, reads DTGVSQNPRHKITKRGQNVTFRCDPISEHNRLYWYRQTLGQGPEFLTYFQNEAQLEKSRLLSDRFSAERPKGSFSTLEIQRTEQGDSAMYLCASSLAEAAIGETQYFGPGTRLLVL.

The chain is built from TRBV4-1 and TRBJ1-5; D is ambiguous. Trimming removed 2 bases at V and 1 base at J, with 9 bases between. Looked up from germline, CDR1 is MGHRA and CDR2 is YSYEKL. The CDR3 covers 15 residues. The CDR3 is CASSQREESNQPQHF. CDR3 DNA sequence: TGCGCCAGCAGCCAACGCGAAGAGAGCAATCAGCCCCAGCATTTT.

This clonotype has a count of ten or more. This chain joins TRBV7-9 and TRBJ2-1; the match to TRBD1 covers 8 bases. The V gene's germline CDR1 is SEHNR and CDR2 FQNEAQ (reference sequence). This CDR3 contains 17 residues. V shed 5 bases, J shed 5 bases, and the junction held 14 bases outside the gene matches. The DNA for the CDR3 is TGTGCCAGCAGCCCCCGACGGGACAGGATCCCGAACAATGAGCAGTTCTTC. Its translation is CASSPRRDRIPNNEQFF.

The CDR3 region is CASSLTIRGPVTEAFF. The CDR3 DNA sequence: TGTGCCAGCAGCTTAACTATCAGGGGGCCGGTTACTGAAGCTTTCTTT. J is TRBJ1-1 and V is TRBV7-8; 8 bases are shared with TRBD1. The ends lost 2 bases at V and 5 bases at J; junction bases unmatched: 10. Germline lookup yields CDR1 SGHVS and CDR2 FQNEAQ. The CDR3 totals 16 residues.

This clonotype occurred a few times. The chain links TRBV7-3 to TRBJ2-1; 11 bases map to TRBD2. The germline V gene has CDR1 SGHTA and CDR2 FQGTGA. The CDR3 contains 15 residues. J gave up 3 bases and V 5 bases, and 3 bases lay outside the gene matches. CDR3 sequence reads: CASSRLAGNYNEQFF. The CDR3 DNA follows: TGTGCCAGCAGCCGACTAGCGGGGAACTACAATGAGCAGTTCTTC.

This clonotype has ten or more counts. The chain joins TRBV15 to TRBJ2-5; TRBD2 matches 11 bases. Germline CDR1 and CDR2: LNHNV and YYDKDF (reference sequence). This CDR3 contains 16 residues. J was trimmed by 3 bases and V by 5 bases; bases with no gene match: 8. CDR3 nucleotide sequence: TGTGCCACCAGCTCCACTCCGGGACTAGCGGAAGAGACCCAGTACTTC. Translated: CATSSTPGLAEETQYF.

This clonotype was detected only a few times. DNA for the CDR3: TGTGCCAGCAGCTTTCTAGCGGATCTCTACAATGAGCAGTTCTTC. It is translated as CASSFLADLYNEQFF. V usage is TRBV7-8 and J usage is TRBJ2-1, with TRBD2 matching over 7 bases. Germline values: CDR1 SGHVS, CDR2 FQNEAQ. Trimming cost V 3 bases and J 3 bases; bases outside gene matches: 5. This CDR3 is 15 amino acids long. The full variable domain, with the rest looked up from reference TRBV7-8 and TRBJ2-1, is GAGVSQSPRYKVAKRGQDVALRCDPISGHVSLFWYQQALGQGPEFLTYFQNEAQLDKSGLPSDRFFAERPEGSVSTLKIQRTQQEDSAVYLCASSFLADLYNEQFFGPGTRLTVL.

This clonotype was seen more than once but under ten times. V gene TRBV5-6 combines with J gene TRBJ2-5, with 9 positions matching TRBD1. This CDR3 spans 16 amino acids. Germline CDR1 and CDR2: SGHDT and YYEEEE. V lost 4 bases and J lost 3; bases outside the gene matches: 10. The DNA for the CDR3 is TGTGCCAGCAGCATGAAGATATGGACAGGGGAAGAGACCCAGTACTTC. As protein: CASSMKIWTGEETQYF.

This clonotype was counted many times. The rearrangement joins TRBV5-1 to TRBJ2-1; D is unclear. CDR3 length: 14 amino acids. Per germline, CDR1 SGHRS and CDR2 YFSETQ. V shed 0 bases and J shed 7 bases, with 11 bases lying between them. As DNA, the CDR3 is TGCGCCAGCAGCTTGGATGGGCTGTCAAATGAGCAGTTCTTC. It codes for CASSLDGLSNEQFF.

This clonotype was observed many times. CDR3 nucleotide sequence: TGCGCCAGCAGCCAAGTTCTAGAGGGGAACATTCAGTACTTC. It encodes CASSQVLEGNIQYF. The chain employs TRBV4-1 and TRBJ2-4; possibly TRBD1 or TRBD2 for D (5 bases each). Trimming pared 1 base from V and 7 bases from J, leaving 11 bases between. This CDR3 has 14 amino acids. Germline loops: CDR1 MGHRA, CDR2 YSYEKL.

This clonotype was counted a few times. This chain joins TRBV29-1 and TRBJ2-3, with a weak D call TRBD2 (6 bases). Germline values: CDR1 SQVTM, CDR2 ANQGSEA. V was shortened by 7 bases and J by 5 bases, with 10 bases between the two germline ends. This CDR3 has 11 residues. The CDR3 DNA follows: TGCAGCGCGGAGGGCGGAGATACGCAGTATTTT. It codes for CSAEGGDTQYF.

In this sample, this clonotype turned up a few times. The chain has TRBV6-2 or TRBV6-3 and TRBJ2-7; a possible D gene is TRBD2 (6 bases). With 8 bases removed from V and 0 bases from J, the gap between germline ends came to 14 bases. This CDR3 has 14 residues. CDR1 MNHEY and CDR2 SVGEGT come from the germline V gene. The CDR3 coding sequence is TGTGCCAGCTGGGGTCCGACTAGCTCCTACGAGCAGTACTTC. Translated: CASWGPTSSYEQYF.

This clonotype has ten or more counts. The chain is built from TRBV11-2 and TRBJ2-3; D tentatively reads TRBD1 or TRBD2 (5 bases each). The CDR3 spans 14 residues. Looked up from germline, CDR1 is SGHAT and CDR2 is FQNNGV. The V gene lost 5 bases and the J gene lost 6 bases, with 15 bases spanning the gap. CDR3 sequence reads: CASSRGVVGDTQYF. The CDR3 DNA reads TGTGCCAGCAGCCGAGGGGTGGTTGGGGATACGCAGTATTTT.

This clonotype was detected only a few times. The gene calls are TRBV3-1 and TRBJ2-2; D is perhaps TRBD1 (5 bases). Trimming removed 1 base from V and 1 base from J, with 7 bases in between. CDR1 and CDR2 (germline): LGHDT, YNNKEL (reference sequence). The CDR3 sequence is 15 residues long. For the CDR3, the DNA is TGTGCCAGCAGCCAAGGGACAATGAACACCGGGGAGCTGTTTTTT. This gives the protein CASSQGTMNTGELFF.

In this sample, this clonotype turned up a few times. With a much larger clone just one base away, this may be a read error. The rearrangement joins TRBV12-3 or TRBV12-4 to TRBJ1-2; possible D gene TRBD1, 5 bases. CDR3 length: 14 residues. The CDR3 protein is CASSLRREGYGYPF. The CDR3 nucleotides are TGTGCCAGCAGTTTACGCAGGGAAGGTTATGGCTACCCCTTC.

The table lists this clonotype with a few counts. This chain connects TRBV15 to TRBJ2-1; 16 bases align to TRBD2. V trimming: 1 base; J trimming: 9 bases; junction bases outside the gene matches: 12. In germline, CDR1 is LNHNV, CDR2 YYDKDF (reference sequence). The CDR3 totals 19 residues. CDR3 in DNA: TGTGCCACCAGCAGAGCGGGGACTAGCGGGAGGGCCTTCGAGTCTGAGCAGTTCTTC. Translating it yields CATSRAGTSGRAFESEQFF.

This clonotype turned up a few times. The chain joins TRBV29-1 to TRBJ2-4; perhaps TRBD1 as D (5 bases). Germline CDR1 and CDR2: SQVTM and ANQGSEA. CDR3 length: 14 amino acids. The V and J ends lost 4 bases and 0 bases respectively, with 10 bases between them. In DNA form, the CDR3 reads TGCAGCGTTGCAGGGCGTTTAGCCAAAAACATTCAGTACTTC. Translating gives CSVAGRLAKNIQYF.

The chain's CDR3 is CAWIGRVGSYNEQFF. The CDR3 DNA reads as TGTGCCTGGATAGGGAGGGTAGGCTCCTACAATGAGCAGTTCTTC. The chain employs TRBV30 and TRBJ2-1, with 7 nucleotides matching TRBD2. Germline CDR1 GTSNPN, CDR2 SVGIG (reference sequence). Trimming at V came to 4 bases and at J to 0 bases, leaving 6 bases not matched to a gene. The CDR3 spans 15 residues.

This clonotype was detected only a few times. This chain connects TRBV30 to TRBJ2-5; the D call may be TRBD1 or TRBD2 (6 bases each). This CDR3 has 13 residues. Trimming took off 3 bases at V and 4 bases at J, with 12 bases between the two ends. CDR1 and CDR2 (germline): GTSNPN, SVGIG (reference sequence). The CDR3 is CAWRLGGLETQYF. In nucleotides, the CDR3 is TGTGCCTGGAGACTAGGGGGGCTAGAGACCCAGTACTTC.

This clonotype turned up a few times. The chain recombines TRBV20-1 with TRBJ2-7, with a weak D call TRBD1 (7 bases). The CDR3 spans 15 residues. Germline V gives CDR1 DFQATT, CDR2 SNEGSKA (reference sequence). V shed 4 bases and J shed 0 bases, with 16 bases lying between them. The CDR3 sequence: CSATSGGLSSYEQYF. The CDR3 DNA is TGCAGTGCTACCTCAGGGGGGTTGAGCTCCTACGAGCAGTACTTC.